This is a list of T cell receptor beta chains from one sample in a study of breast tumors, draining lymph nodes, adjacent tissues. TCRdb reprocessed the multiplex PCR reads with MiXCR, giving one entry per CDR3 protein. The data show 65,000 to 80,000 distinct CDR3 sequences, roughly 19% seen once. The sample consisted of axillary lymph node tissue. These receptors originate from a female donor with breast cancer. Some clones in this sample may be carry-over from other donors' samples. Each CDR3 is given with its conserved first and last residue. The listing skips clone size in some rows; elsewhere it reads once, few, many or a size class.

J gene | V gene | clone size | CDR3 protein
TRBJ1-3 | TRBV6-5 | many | CASRGRVGNTIYF
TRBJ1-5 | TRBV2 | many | CASSENPSGNQPQHF
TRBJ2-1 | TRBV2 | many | CASRNLAGEQYNEQFF
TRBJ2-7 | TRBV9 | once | CASSAAQDSSYEQYF
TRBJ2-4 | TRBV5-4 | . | CASSLGGAGGNIQYF
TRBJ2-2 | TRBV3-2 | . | CASSQDGRGDGNTGELFF
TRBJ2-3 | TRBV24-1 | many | CATSISGWTDTQYF
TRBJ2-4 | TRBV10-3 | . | CAISETHSREAKNIQYF
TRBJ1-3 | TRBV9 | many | CASSVEGDRNTIYF
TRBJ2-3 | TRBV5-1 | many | CASSRQSTGADTQYF
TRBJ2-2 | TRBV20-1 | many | CSARDPRAEMNTGELFF
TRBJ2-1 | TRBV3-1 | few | CASSQRRGGQFF
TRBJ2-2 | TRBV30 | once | CAWSVYGRANTGELFF
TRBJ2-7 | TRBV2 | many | CASSAGPASLYEQYF
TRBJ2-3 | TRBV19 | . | CASSILGTLTGPDTQYF
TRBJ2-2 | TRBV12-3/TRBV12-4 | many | CASGSILGTSGSSGELFF
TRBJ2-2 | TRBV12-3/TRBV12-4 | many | CASSFRGRGGELFF
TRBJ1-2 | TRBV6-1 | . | CASSEAGGRYYGYTF
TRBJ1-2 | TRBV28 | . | CASSFLDGGYGYTF
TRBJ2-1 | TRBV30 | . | CAWNGGGNEQFF
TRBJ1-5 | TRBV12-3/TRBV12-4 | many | CASSLEGVGQPQHF
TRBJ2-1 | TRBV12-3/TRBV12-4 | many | CASTPTTGLESEQFF